The present T cell receptor (beta chain) was sequenced within a study of blood T cell repertoires in COVID-19. Study-level background: Sources were T cells, B-cell-depleted T cells, or PBMCs; the material itself was cDNA or gDNA.

The germline V and J ends were trimmed by 6 bases and 1 base, with 13 bases remaining between them. Germline V gene sequence: CDR1 SGHRS, CDR2 YFSETQ. The CDR3 extends over 15 amino acids. The data were produced by immunoSEQ multiplex PCR, yet TCRdb's version contains in-frame clones alone and is incomplete. The sample lists hundreds of thousands of clones, about 88% seen once, with around 2% in the top ten. The origin of this receptor is a woman aged 55-69 years in a cohort exposed to, infected with or recovered from COVID-19 (not recorded which). Sequencing used PBMCs or T cells enriched from blood (not recorded which). The rearrangement joins TRBV5-1 to TRBJ2-2, with D perhaps matching TRBD2 (6 bases). CDR3 nucleotides: TGCGCCAGCACCGCGGTGGGGGGGAACACCGGGGAGCTGTTTTTT. Protein sequence: CASTAVGGNTGELFF.